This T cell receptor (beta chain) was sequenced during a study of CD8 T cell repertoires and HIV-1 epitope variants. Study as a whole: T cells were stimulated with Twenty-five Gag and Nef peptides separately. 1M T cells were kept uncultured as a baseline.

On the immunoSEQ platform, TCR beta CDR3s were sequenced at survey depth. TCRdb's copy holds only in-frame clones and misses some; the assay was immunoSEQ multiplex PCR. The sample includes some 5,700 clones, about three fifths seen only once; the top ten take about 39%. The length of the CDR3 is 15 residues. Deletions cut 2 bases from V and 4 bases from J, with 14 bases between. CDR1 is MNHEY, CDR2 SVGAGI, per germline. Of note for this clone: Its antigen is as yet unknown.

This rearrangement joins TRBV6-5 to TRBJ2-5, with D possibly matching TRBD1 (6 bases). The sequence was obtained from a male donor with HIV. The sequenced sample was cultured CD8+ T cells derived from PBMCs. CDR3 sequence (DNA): TGTGCCAGCAGTTACGGACAGACCCAGCTAGAGACCCAGTACTTC. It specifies CASSYGQTQLETQYF.